The 21 T cell receptor beta chains below come from one sample, sequenced in a study of blood T cell repertoires in COVID-19. The method was immunoSEQ multiplex PCR; TCRdb's version includes in-frame clones alone and lacks a portion of them. The data show 75,000 to 90,000 clones, approximately 80% seen once. The sample consisted of peripheral blood. The receptors were sampled from a woman aged 40 to 50 with active or convalescent COVID-19.

This clone was seen only once. The chain links TRBV7-9 to TRBJ2-7; the D gene is possibly TRBD2 (7 bases). Germline V gives CDR1 SEHNR, CDR2 FQNEAQ (reference sequence). The V end lost 2 bases, the J end lost 3 bases, and 14 bases lay between the germline ends. The CDR3 has 15 amino acids. CDR3 in DNA: TGTGCCAGCAGCTTACGGGCAGGGGAGGGCTACGAGCAGTACTTC. Translated, it gives CASSLRAGEGYEQYF. Drawing the rest from reference TRBV7-9 and TRBJ2-7, the complete variable domain is DTGVSQNPRHKITKRGQNVTFRCDPISEHNRLYWYRQTLGQGPEFLTYFQNEAQLEKSRLLSDRFSAERPKGSFSTLEIQRTEQGDSAMYLCASSLRAGEGYEQYFGPGTRLTVT.

This clone occurred a few times. The same CDR3 arises from other DNA sequences in this sample as well. The chain recombines TRBV11-2 with TRBJ1-5; TRBD1 matches 7 bases. V lost 5 bases and J lost 7; bases outside the gene matches: 8. The CDR3 consists of 14 residues. In germline, CDR1 is SGHAT, CDR2 FQNNGV. CDR3 nucleotide sequence: TGTGCCAGCAGCCCCGGGACAGCGAACCAGCCCCAGCATTTT. It translates to CASSPGTANQPQHF.

This chain uses TRBV20-1 with TRBJ1-5; a weak D match, TRBD1 (5 bases). This CDR3 is 11 amino acids long. The V end lost 3 bases, the J end lost 5 bases, and 5 bases lay between the germline ends. The germline gives CDR1 DFQATT, CDR2 SNEGSKA (reference sequence). For the CDR3, the DNA is TGCAGTGCTAGCAGGGATCAGCCCCAGCATTTT. This encodes CSASRDQPQHF.

The gene calls are TRBV5-1 and TRBJ1-1; TRBD1 agrees at 9 bases. The J segment lost 4 bases and the V segment lost 4 bases, leaving 8 bases of the junction unmatched. The CDR3 totals 15 residues. CDR1 SGHRS and CDR2 YFSETQ come from the germline V gene. The CDR3 coding sequence is TGCGCCAGCAGCCTAACCCCGACAGGGGGCACTGAAGCTTTCTTT. It codes for CASSLTPTGGTEAFF.

The CDR3 nucleotides are TGTGCCAGCAGCCGACTCGGGACAGCTAATGAAAAACTGTTTTTT. Its translation is CASSRLGTANEKLFF. V usage is TRBV28 and J usage is TRBJ1-4, with 7 bases fitting TRBD1. This CDR3 contains 15 residues. V shed 6 bases, J shed 3 bases, and the junction held 7 bases outside the gene matches. Per germline, CDR1 MDHEN and CDR2 SYDVKM.

This clone was seen a single time. V usage is TRBV11-1 and J usage is TRBJ2-3, with 9 bases fitting TRBD2. Germline assignment: CDR1 SGHAT and CDR2 FQDESV (reference sequence). The ends lost 7 bases at V and 2 bases at J; junction bases unmatched: 4. The CDR3 sequence is 14 residues long. The CDR3 protein is CASNGGGATDTQYF. CDR3 in DNA: TGTGCCAGCAACGGCGGGGGGGCCACAGATACGCAGTATTTT. Full variable domain (remainder filled in from reference TRBV11-1 and TRBJ2-3): EAEVAQSPRYKITEKSQAVAFWCDPISGHATLYWYRQILGQGPELLVQFQDESVVDDSQLPKDRFSAERLKGVDSTLKIQPAELGDSAMYLCASNGGGATDTQYFGPGTRLTVL.

The chain uses TRBV5-1 and TRBJ1-1, with D hard to call. The CDR3 is 13 amino acids. Trimming removed 2 bases from V and 7 bases from J, with 12 bases in between. The germline CDR1 and CDR2 sequences are SGHRS and YFSETQ. The CDR3 nucleotides are TGCGCCAGCAGCTTTTTGGCAGGTGATGAAGCTTTCTTT. Its protein is CASSFLAGDEAFF. The full variable domain, completed using reference TRBV5-1 and TRBJ1-1, is KAGVTQTPRYLIKTRGQQVTLSCSPISGHRSVSWYQQTPGQGLQFLFEYFSETQRNKGNFPGRFSGRQFSNSRSEMNVSTLELGDSALYLCASSFLAGDEAFFGQGTRLTVV.

The chain recombines TRBV28 with TRBJ2-2; D is perhaps TRBD2 (5 bases). There are 15 residues in the CDR3. Deletions cut 5 bases from V and 2 bases from J, with 12 bases between. The germline CDR1 and CDR2 sequences are MDHEN and SYDVKM. The CDR3 region has the DNA TGTGCCAGCAGTGGGATAGCGAAAAACACCGGGGAGCTGTTTTTT. The encoded protein is CASSGIAKNTGELFF.

The chain joins TRBV29-1 to TRBJ1-5; 8 bases agree with TRBD1. The CDR3 has 17 residues. V trimming: 8 bases; J trimming: 6 bases; junction bases outside the gene matches: 21. The germline V gene encodes CDR1 SQVTM and CDR2 ANQGSEA. CDR3 DNA: TGCAGCTCAATCCTTGGACAGGGTGCTACTGGGGGTCAGCCCCAGCATTTT. Translating gives CSSILGQGATGGQPQHF.

V gene TRBV24-1 combines with J gene TRBJ2-5; D might be TRBD2 (7 bases). The CDR3 sequence is 14 residues long. Per the germline V gene, CDR1 is KGHDR and CDR2 is SFDVKD. With 8 bases removed from V and 1 base from J, the gap between germline ends came to 13 bases. Here the CDR3 DNA reads TGTGCCACCACTTTCGGGGGGCCCCAAGAGACCCAGTACTTC. This gives the protein CATTFGGPQETQYF.

The chain links TRBV11-3 to TRBJ2-3; D might be TRBD1 (6 bases). The V end was cut by 4 bases, the J end by 11 bases, with 13 bases between. Germline V gene sequence: CDR1 SGHNT, CDR2 YENEEA. The CDR3 is 12 amino acids. As DNA, the CDR3 is TGTGCCAGCAGCTCCAACAGGGAACGGCAGTATTTT. Amino acid sequence: CASSSNRERQYF.

This rearrangement joins TRBV6-5 to TRBJ2-1, with 8 bases fitting TRBD1. V was pared by 6 bases and J by 11 bases, with 12 bases of the junction left unmatched. Germline CDR1 MNHEY, CDR2 SVGAGI. This CDR3 comprises 14 residues. CDR3 nucleotides: TGTGCCAGCAGCCCCGGGCAGGGGGCGAGAAAGCAGTTCTTC. Translated, it gives CASSPGQGARKQFF.

This chain links TRBV9 with TRBJ2-1; 9 nucleotides line up with TRBD2. V was clipped by 2 bases and J by 7 bases; unmatched bases: 7. The germline CDR1 and CDR2 sequences are SGDLS and YYNGEE. CDR3 length: 15 amino acids. The CDR3 protein is CASSVLSGSRNEQFF. The CDR3 coding sequence is TGTGCCAGCAGCGTTCTTAGCGGGAGTAGGAATGAGCAGTTCTTC.

The rearrangement uses TRBV18 and TRBJ1-1; D is perhaps TRBD1 (5 bases). CDR1 KGHSH and CDR2 LQKENI come from the germline V gene. The V gene lost 0 bases and the J gene lost 4 bases, with 15 bases spanning the gap. The CDR3 loop spans 16 amino acids. CDR3 in amino acids: CASSPPDRGLGTEAFF. In DNA, the CDR3 is TGTGCCAGCTCACCACCGGATCGGGGGTTGGGCACTGAAGCTTTCTTT.

V and J are TRBV4-2 and TRBJ2-7; D perhaps matches TRBD2 (6 bases). The CDR3 consists of 15 residues. The germline CDR1 and CDR2 sequences are LGHNA and YNFKEQ. Trimming stripped 0 bases from V and 2 bases from J, with 11 bases between. Written as DNA, the CDR3 is TGTGCCAGCAGCCAAGAGGCGGCGGGAACCTACGAGCAGTACTTC. Translation gives CASSQEAAGTYEQYF.

The chain combines TRBV7-9 with TRBJ2-7; a possible D gene is TRBD1 (6 bases). Trimming stripped 5 bases from V and 6 bases from J, with 14 bases between. This CDR3 spans 13 amino acids. CDR1 is SEHNR and CDR2 is FQNEAQ in the germline V gene (reference sequence). The CDR3 sequence: CASSGRGVVEQYF. CDR3 in DNA: TGTGCCAGCAGCGGCAGGGGTGTTGTCGAGCAGTACTTC.

Turning to this clone: The junction and the germline gene differ at one end; a read error may be behind it. The J gene is TRBJ2-3, the V gene TRBV6-2 or TRBV6-3, with a tentative D call TRBD1 (6 bases). Germline CDR1 MNHEY, CDR2 SVGEGT. The CDR3 contains 12 residues. This CDR3 reads CASRYSGVPQYF. The CDR3 nucleotides read TGTGCCAGCAGATACTCAGGGGTCCCTCAGTATTTT.

V and J are TRBV28 and TRBJ1-4; no clear D. The CDR3 runs to 13 residues. V lost 6 bases, J lost 2 bases, and 7 bases lay in between. Germline V gene sequence: CDR1 MDHEN, CDR2 SYDVKM. CDR3 nucleotide sequence: TGTGCCAGCAGCTTCGGGACTAATGAAAAACTGTTTTTT. Translated, it gives CASSFGTNEKLFF.

To note about this clone: At one end the junction does not follow the germline gene, possibly because of a read error. The chain uses TRBV28 and TRBJ2-4; TRBD1 aligns across 7 bases. Germline V gene sequence: CDR1 MDHEN, CDR2 SYDVKM. This CDR3 is 14 amino acids long. The CDR3 DNA follows: TGTGCCAGCAGTCTATGGGACAGAGGAAACATTCAGTACTTC. It specifies CASSLWDRGNIQYF.

The V call is TRBV5-1, the J call TRBJ1-2; tentative D call: TRBD1 (6 bases). Germline V gene sequence: CDR1 SGHRS, CDR2 YFSETQ. V dropped 4 bases and J dropped 8 bases, with 27 bases sitting between them. The CDR3 length is 17 residues. For the CDR3, the DNA is TGCGCCAGCAGCGTAACCACAGGGCTCTCGGACTTGGGAGGCTACACCTTC. Its protein is CASSVTTGLSDLGGYTF.

The V and J genes are TRBV7-6 and TRBJ2-5, with 11 bases aligning to TRBD2. CDR3 size: 14 residues. With 5 bases clipped from V and 5 bases from J, the junction kept 4 bases outside the gene matches. Germline CDR1 SGHVS, CDR2 FNYEAQ. CDR3 in DNA: TGTGCCAGCAGCGTGGGACTAGCGGCGGAGACCCAGTACTTC. This codes for CASSVGLAAETQYF.